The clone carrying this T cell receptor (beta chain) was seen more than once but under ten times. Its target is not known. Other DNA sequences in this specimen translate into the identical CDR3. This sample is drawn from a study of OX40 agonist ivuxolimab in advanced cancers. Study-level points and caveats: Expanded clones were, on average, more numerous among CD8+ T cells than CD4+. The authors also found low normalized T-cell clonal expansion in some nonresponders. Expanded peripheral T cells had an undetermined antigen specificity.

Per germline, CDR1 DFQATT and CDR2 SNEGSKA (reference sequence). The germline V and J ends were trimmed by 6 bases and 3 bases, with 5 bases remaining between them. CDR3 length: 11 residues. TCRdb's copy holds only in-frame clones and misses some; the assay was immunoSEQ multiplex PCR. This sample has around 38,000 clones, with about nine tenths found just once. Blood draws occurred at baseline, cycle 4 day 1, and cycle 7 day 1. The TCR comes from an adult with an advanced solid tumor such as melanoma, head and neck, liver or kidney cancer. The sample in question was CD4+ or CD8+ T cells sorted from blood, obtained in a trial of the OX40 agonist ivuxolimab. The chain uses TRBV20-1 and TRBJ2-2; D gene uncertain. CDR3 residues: CSAGHTGELFF. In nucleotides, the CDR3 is TGCAGTGCGGGTCACACCGGGGAGCTGTTTTTT.